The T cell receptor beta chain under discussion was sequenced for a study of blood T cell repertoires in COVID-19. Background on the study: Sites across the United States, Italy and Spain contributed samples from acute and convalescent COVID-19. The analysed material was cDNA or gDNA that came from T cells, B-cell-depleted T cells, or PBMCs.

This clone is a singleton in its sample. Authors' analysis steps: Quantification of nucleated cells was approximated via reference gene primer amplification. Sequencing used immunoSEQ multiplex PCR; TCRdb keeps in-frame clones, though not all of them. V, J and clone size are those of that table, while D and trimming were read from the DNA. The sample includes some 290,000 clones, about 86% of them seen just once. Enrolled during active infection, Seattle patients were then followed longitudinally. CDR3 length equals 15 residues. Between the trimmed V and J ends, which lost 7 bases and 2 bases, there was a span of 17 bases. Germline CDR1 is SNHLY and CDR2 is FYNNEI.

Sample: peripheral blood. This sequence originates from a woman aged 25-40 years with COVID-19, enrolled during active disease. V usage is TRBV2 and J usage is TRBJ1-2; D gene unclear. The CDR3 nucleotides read TGTGCCAGCAAAATGAACCGGGATATCAACTATGGCTACACCTTC. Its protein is CASKMNRDINYGYTF.